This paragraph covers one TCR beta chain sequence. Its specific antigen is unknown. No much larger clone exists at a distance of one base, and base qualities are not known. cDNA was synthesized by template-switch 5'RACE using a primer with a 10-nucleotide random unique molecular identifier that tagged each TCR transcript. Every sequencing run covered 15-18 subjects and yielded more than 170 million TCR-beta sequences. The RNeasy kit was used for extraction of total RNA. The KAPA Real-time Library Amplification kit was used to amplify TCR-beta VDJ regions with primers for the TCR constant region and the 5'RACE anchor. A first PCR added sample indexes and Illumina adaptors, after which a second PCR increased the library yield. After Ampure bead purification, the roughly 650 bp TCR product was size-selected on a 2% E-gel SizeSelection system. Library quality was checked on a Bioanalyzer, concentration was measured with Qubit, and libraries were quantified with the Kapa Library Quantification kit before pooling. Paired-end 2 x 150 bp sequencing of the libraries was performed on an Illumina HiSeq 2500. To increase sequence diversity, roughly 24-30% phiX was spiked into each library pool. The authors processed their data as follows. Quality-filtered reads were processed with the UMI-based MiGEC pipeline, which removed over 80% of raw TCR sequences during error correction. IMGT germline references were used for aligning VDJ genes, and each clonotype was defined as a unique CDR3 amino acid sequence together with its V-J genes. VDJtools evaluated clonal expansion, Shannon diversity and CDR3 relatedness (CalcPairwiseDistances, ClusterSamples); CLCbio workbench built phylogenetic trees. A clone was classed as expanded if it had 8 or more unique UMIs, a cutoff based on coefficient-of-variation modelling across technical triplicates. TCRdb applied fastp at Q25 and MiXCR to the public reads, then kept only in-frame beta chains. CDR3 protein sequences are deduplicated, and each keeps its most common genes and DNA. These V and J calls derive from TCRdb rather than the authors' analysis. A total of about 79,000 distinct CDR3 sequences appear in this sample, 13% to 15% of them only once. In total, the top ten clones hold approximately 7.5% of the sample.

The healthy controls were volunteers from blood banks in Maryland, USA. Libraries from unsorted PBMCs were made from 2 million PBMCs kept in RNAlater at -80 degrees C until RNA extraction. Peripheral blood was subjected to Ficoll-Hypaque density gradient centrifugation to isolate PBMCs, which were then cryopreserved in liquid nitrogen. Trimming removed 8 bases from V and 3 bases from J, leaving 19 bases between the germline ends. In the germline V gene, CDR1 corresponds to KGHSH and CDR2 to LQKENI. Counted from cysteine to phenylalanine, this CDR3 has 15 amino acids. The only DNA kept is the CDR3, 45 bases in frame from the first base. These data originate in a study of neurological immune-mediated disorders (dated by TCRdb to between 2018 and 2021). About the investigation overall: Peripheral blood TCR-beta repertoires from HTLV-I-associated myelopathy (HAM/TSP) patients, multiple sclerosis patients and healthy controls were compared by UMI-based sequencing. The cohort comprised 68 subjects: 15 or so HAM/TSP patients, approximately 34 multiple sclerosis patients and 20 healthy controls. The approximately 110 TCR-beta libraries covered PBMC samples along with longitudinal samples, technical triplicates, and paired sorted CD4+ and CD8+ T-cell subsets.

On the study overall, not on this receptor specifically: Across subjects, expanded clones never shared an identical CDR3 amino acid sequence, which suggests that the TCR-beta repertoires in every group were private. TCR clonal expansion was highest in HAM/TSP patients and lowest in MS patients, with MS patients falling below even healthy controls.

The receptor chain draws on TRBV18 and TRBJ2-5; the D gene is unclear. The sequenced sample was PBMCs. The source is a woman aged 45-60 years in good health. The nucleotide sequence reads TGTGCCAGCGCACGACCAAGCAAGGGAAAAGAGACCCAGTACTTC. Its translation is CASARPSKGKETQYF.